The 21 T cell receptor beta chains in this list originate from one sample, sequenced in a study of Ad26.COV2.S vaccination and SARS-CoV-2 variants. The protocol was immunoSEQ multiplex PCR, while the TCRdb copy is restricted to in-frame clones and leaves out a portion. The sample has about 410,000 clones, around nine tenths seen once. Stated treatment: some 19 received Ad26.COV2.S at low or high dose, single or two shots; about 5 received placebo; per-sample allocation not given. Following the first vaccine or placebo injection, samples were taken on day 63. The material sequenced was peripheral blood, taken in a trial of Ad26.COV2.S vaccine versus placebo. The receptors here all came from a person aged 18-65 years who received the Ad26.COV2.S COVID-19 vaccine or a placebo.

There are many counts of this clone. The genes are TRBV2 and TRBJ1-1; weak D call: TRBD1 (5 bases). CDR1 is SNHLY and CDR2 is FYNNEI in the germline V gene. Trimming pared 5 bases from V and 2 bases from J, leaving 12 bases between. The CDR3 is 14 amino acids. In DNA, the CDR3 is TGTGCCAGCAGTCAGGGTGGGGGAAACACTGAAGCTTTCTTT. It is translated as CASSQGGGNTEAFF.

The chain employs TRBV29-1 and TRBJ2-1, with TRBD1 matching 7 bases. The CDR3 has 13 residues. The germline CDR1 and CDR2 sequences are SQVTM and ANQGSEA. V lost 5 bases to trimming and J lost 10 bases; unmatched junction nucleotides: 11. CDR3 residues: CSVTEGAEGEQFF. In DNA form, the CDR3 reads TGCAGCGTTACCGAGGGGGCTGAGGGGGAGCAGTTCTTC.

This clone has a handful of counts. CDR3 region: CSATGFGPQHF. The CDR3 nucleotides are TGCAGTGCTACAGGGTTTGGGCCCCAGCATTTT. The J gene is TRBJ1-5, the V gene TRBV20-1; possibly TRBD1 for D (5 bases). Per the germline V gene, CDR1 is DFQATT and CDR2 is SNEGSKA (reference sequence). V was trimmed by 4 bases and J by 9 bases, leaving 10 bases between them. This CDR3 has 11 residues.

This chain uses TRBV24-1 with TRBJ2-7, with no clear D. The germline V and J ends were trimmed by 4 bases and 6 bases, with 9 bases remaining between them. The CDR3 spans 12 residues. CDR1 KGHDR and CDR2 SFDVKD come from the germline V gene. DNA for the CDR3: TGTGCCACCAGTGACCAGTGGGGCGAGCAGTACTTC. Residues: CATSDQWGEQYF.

CDR3 coding DNA: TGTGCCAGCAGCATCAGCCTTGACGGGGAGACCCAGTACTTC. Residues: CASSISLDGETQYF. The chain is built from TRBV7-2 and TRBJ2-5, with D unresolved. Between the trimmed V and J ends, which lost 5 bases and 5 bases, there was a span of 15 bases. Germline V CDR1 and CDR2: SGHTA, FQGNSA. The CDR3 runs 14 residues.

This sequence joins TRBV20-1 and TRBJ1-2; D gene uncertain. CDR3 length: 14 amino acids. Germline V CDR1 and CDR2: DFQATT, SNEGSKA (reference sequence). Trimming took 3 bases from V and 0 from J, leaving 11 bases between them. The CDR3 region is CSASPERANYGYTF. CDR3 in DNA: TGCAGTGCTAGTCCCGAGCGAGCTAACTATGGCTACACCTTC.

This clone was picked up a small number of times. The chain carries TRBV7-9 and TRBJ1-6; weak D call: TRBD1 (6 bases). V gave up 5 bases and J gave up 5 bases, with 10 bases separating them. Germline assignment: CDR1 SEHNR and CDR2 FQNEAQ (reference sequence). This CDR3 contains 14 residues. The CDR3 reads CASSRTDNNSPLHF. In nucleotides, the CDR3 is TGTGCCAGCAGCAGGACAGATAATAATTCACCCCTCCACTTT.

This clone came up once. J is TRBJ1-1 and V is TRBV18; possibly TRBD1 for D (5 bases). There are 13 residues in the CDR3. V lost 6 bases and J lost 1, with 9 bases in between. Germline V gene lookup returns CDR1 KGHSH and CDR2 LQKENI. This chain's CDR3 is CASSTGENTEAFF. CDR3 DNA: TGTGCCAGCTCGACGGGGGAGAACACTGAAGCTTTCTTT.

CDR3 in DNA: TGTGCCAGCAGTGGTTACAATGAGCAGTTCTTC. Protein sequence: CASSGYNEQFF. J is TRBJ2-1 and V is TRBV2; D gene uncertain. Trimming removed 4 bases from V and 4 bases from J, with 2 bases in between. This CDR3 comprises 11 residues. Germline values: CDR1 SNHLY, CDR2 FYNNEI.

The chain is built from TRBV5-1 and TRBJ2-5; D assignment may be TRBD1 or TRBD2 (7 bases each). V was cut by 7 bases and J by 5 bases, with 21 bases left in between. The germline gives CDR1 SGHRS, CDR2 YFSETQ. The CDR3 is 15 amino acids. The DNA of the CDR3 is TGCGCCAGCCGACGACTCACAGGGGAGGGGGAGACCCAGTACTTC. Amino acids: CASRRLTGEGETQYF.

The chain is built from TRBV6-5 and TRBJ1-1; weak D call: TRBD1 (5 bases). Germline CDR1 reads MNHEY; CDR2 reads SVGAGI. V shed 6 bases and J shed 2 bases, with 13 bases lying between them. This CDR3 region has 14 residues. CDR3 in amino acids: CASRVYGGNTEAFF. The DNA of the CDR3 is TGTGCCAGCAGGGTTTACGGGGGAAACACTGAAGCTTTCTTT.

The chain has TRBV5-5 and TRBJ1-6, with TRBD1 as a possible D gene (6 bases). Looked up from germline, CDR1 is SGHKS and CDR2 is YYEKEE (reference sequence). CDR3 size: 17 residues. The V and J ends lost 3 bases and 8 bases respectively, with 21 bases between them. CDR3 bases: TGTGCCAGCAGCTCACCCCAAACAGGGACGAACTATTCACCCCTCCACTTT. Encoded protein: CASSSPQTGTNYSPLHF. Full variable domain (remainder filled in from reference TRBV5-5 and TRBJ1-6): DAGVTQSPTHLIKTRGQQVTLRCSPISGHKSVSWYQQVLGQGPQFIFQYYEKEERGRGNFPDRFSARQFPNYSSELNVNALLLGDSALYLCASSSPQTGTNYSPLHFGNGTRLTVT.

The chain joins TRBV7-9 to TRBJ1-5; 8 bases match TRBD1. The CDR3 has 15 residues. Trimming cost V 5 bases and J 2 bases; bases outside gene matches: 5. Per germline, CDR1 SEHNR and CDR2 FQNEAQ (reference sequence). The CDR3 DNA sequence: TGTGCCAGCAGCCAGGACAGGGTAGGCAATCAGCCCCAGCATTTT. Its translation: CASSQDRVGNQPQHF.

J is TRBJ1-5 and V is TRBV27; 8 nucleotides match TRBD1. V was pared by 5 bases and J by 7 bases, with 7 bases of the junction left unmatched. The CDR3 is 14 residues long. Germline V lookup: CDR1 MNHEY, CDR2 SMNVEV (reference sequence). Here the CDR3 DNA reads TGTGCCAGCAGTGACAGGGGAGGAGGGCAGCCCCAGCATTTT. This sequence encodes CASSDRGGGQPQHF.

This clone was detected once. DNA of the CDR3: TGTGCCAGCTCGAGGACCATTGGGGGGGAAGGGAACACTGAAGCTTTCTTT. This encodes CASSRTIGGEGNTEAFF. J is TRBJ1-1 and V is TRBV18; D might be TRBD1 (5 bases). CDR3 length equals 17 residues. V lost 6 bases to trimming and J lost 1 base, with 21 bases between them. Germline V gene data show CDR1 as KGHSH and CDR2 as LQKENI.

The genes are TRBV7-9 and TRBJ2-5; either TRBD1 or TRBD2 may fit D (5 bases each). CDR3 length: 17 residues. V gave up 3 bases and J gave up 4 bases, with 21 bases separating them. The V gene's germline CDR1 is SEHNR and CDR2 FQNEAQ (reference sequence). The CDR3 DNA sequence: TGTGCCAGCAGCTTGCTGAGTTGGCAGGGAGAACGAGAGACCCAGTACTTC. Amino acid sequence: CASSLLSWQGERETQYF.

Only one count was recorded for this clone. The chain uses TRBV5-4 and TRBJ1-1; 8 nucleotides align to TRBD1. J lost 5 bases, V lost 1 base, and 4 bases had no gene match. Germline values: CDR1 SGHNT, CDR2 YYREEE (reference sequence). The CDR3 is 14 residues long. The CDR3 reads CASSLSDRGTEAFF. In DNA form, the CDR3 reads TGTGCCAGCAGCTTGAGTGACAGGGGAACTGAAGCTTTCTTT.

With regard to this clone: Other DNA sequences in the sample encode the same CDR3. The J gene is TRBJ1-1, the V gene TRBV9; tentatively, D is TRBD1 (5 bases). The CDR3 has 13 amino acids. Germline CDR1 reads SGDLS; CDR2 reads YYNGEE. V lost 0 bases and J 5 bases, leaving 8 bases between the germline ends. The CDR3 protein is CASSVGGDTEAFF. CDR3 nucleotides: TGTGCCAGCAGCGTAGGAGGGGATACTGAAGCTTTCTTT.

The rearrangement uses TRBV10-3 and TRBJ2-1; 8 nucleotides agree with TRBD1. The trim removed 0 bases at V and 3 bases at J, leaving 10 bases unmatched. The CDR3 covers 18 residues. Germline-derived CDR1 and CDR2 are ENHRY and SYGVKD. For the CDR3, the DNA is TGTGCCATCAGTGAGTCGAGCTTGGGACAGGCCTACTACAATGAGCAGTTCTTC. Its protein product is CAISESSLGQAYYNEQFF.

The chain couples TRBV6-2 or TRBV6-3 to TRBJ1-4; 7 bases agree with TRBD1. This CDR3 is built from 15 residues. Trimming took 1 base from V and 4 from J; bases not matched to a gene: 3. Germline values: CDR1 MNHEY, CDR2 SVGEGT. CDR3 loop: CASSYWGQFNEKLFF. The CDR3 region has the DNA TGTGCCAGCAGTTACTGGGGACAGTTTAATGAAAAACTGTTTTTT.

This clone occurred once. The chain is built from TRBV7-6 and TRBJ2-3, with TRBD2 matching 9 bases. This CDR3 spans 17 amino acids. With V trimmed by 2 bases and J by 1 base, 7 bases remained unmatched. Per germline, CDR1 SGHVS and CDR2 FNYEAQ. The CDR3 protein is CASSLTAGGLGTDTQYF. CDR3 nucleotide sequence: TGTGCCAGCAGCTTAACAGCGGGGGGCCTCGGCACAGATACGCAGTATTTT.